The 30 T cell receptor beta chains reported below all come from one sample, sequenced in a study of T cells in localized non-small cell lung cancer. Repertoires were generated with immunoSEQ multiplex PCR, while TCRdb's copy carries only in-frame clones and drops some. The table includes about 1,000 clones, about a fifth detected once. Material: normal lung tissue next to the tumor, obtained before any cancer treatment. These receptor sequences come from a male donor older than 55 with stage I lung adenocarcinoma.

This clone counts as large. The chain uses TRBV9 and TRBJ1-4; D ambiguous. This CDR3 region has 14 residues. Germline-derived CDR1 and CDR2 are SGDLS and YYNGEE. V was cut by 5 bases and J by 5 bases, with 13 bases left in between. The CDR3 loop reads CASSRPGGNEKLFF. In nucleotides, the CDR3 is TGTGCCAGCAGTCGTCCCGGCGGCAATGAAAAACTGTTTTTT.

This clone came up a few times. The rearrangement joins TRBV19 to TRBJ1-4; D not resolved. The CDR3 length is 15 residues. Trimming shortened V by 3 bases and J by 4 bases, and 12 bases separated the two germline ends. CDR1 is LNHDA, CDR2 SQIVND, per germline (reference sequence). Written as DNA, the CDR3 is TGTGCCAGTAGTATTTCAGGTTGGCTTAATGAAAAACTGTTTTTT. Residues: CASSISGWLNEKLFF.

This chain connects TRBV28 to TRBJ2-6; D may be TRBD1 or TRBD2 (6 bases each). This CDR3 is 16 amino acids long. CDR1 and CDR2 from the germline V gene are MDHEN and SYDVKM. Trimming cost V 7 bases and J 2 bases, with 15 bases left between them. This chain's CDR3 is CASIRGVSAGANVLTF. CDR3 nucleotides: TGTGCCAGCATTAGGGGGGTTAGCGCTGGGGCCAACGTCCTGACTTTC.

There are a few counts of this clone. The chain joins TRBV11-3 to TRBJ2-3; possible D gene TRBD2, 6 bases. Germline V gene data show CDR1 as SGHNT and CDR2 as YENEEA. Trimming removed 2 bases at V and 7 bases at J, with 13 bases between. The CDR3 has 14 amino acids. The CDR3 DNA reads TGTGCCAGCAGCTTACGACTAGAGCCTTATACGCAGTATTTT. It specifies CASSLRLEPYTQYF.

The CDR3 region has the DNA TGTGCCAGCAGTTTGAGAGGGGTCTACTCCTACGAGCAGTACTTC. It yields the protein CASSLRGVYSYEQYF. The chain links TRBV28 to TRBJ2-7; D may be TRBD1 or TRBD2 (5 bases each). Trimming pared 3 bases from V and 0 bases from J, leaving 12 bases between. CDR1 is MDHEN and CDR2 is SYDVKM in the germline V gene. This CDR3 is 15 amino acids long. The variable domain in full, completed from reference TRBV28 and TRBJ2-7, reads DVKVTQSSRYLVKRTGEKVFLECVQDMDHENMFWYRQDPGLGLRLIYFSYDVKMKEKGDIPEGYSVSREKKERFSLILESASTNQTSMYLCASSLRGVYSYEQYFGPGTRLTVT.

This clone has just a few counts. This rearrangement joins TRBV28 to TRBJ2-7; possibly TRBD1 for D (6 bases). This CDR3 has 14 amino acids. Per the germline V gene, CDR1 is MDHEN and CDR2 is SYDVKM. V lost 4 bases and J lost 2, with 12 bases in between. CDR3 DNA: TGTGCCAGCAGTTCCCACAGGGTTACCTACGAGCAGTACTTC. As protein: CASSSHRVTYEQYF.

By share of the sample, this clone is large. The gene calls are TRBV6-8 and TRBJ2-1, with D uncertain. The CDR3 sequence is 13 residues long. CDR1 is MNHGY and CDR2 is SAAAGT in the germline V gene. V lost 2 bases to trimming and J lost 7 bases, with 9 bases between them. CDR3 sequence: CASSYVMGNEQFF. Written as DNA, the CDR3 is TGTGCCAGCAGTTACGTCATGGGGAATGAGCAGTTCTTC.

This clone was observed a few times. The chain links TRBV28 to TRBJ2-3; 12 positions agree with TRBD2. The germline V gene has CDR1 MDHEN and CDR2 SYDVKM. This CDR3 comprises 18 residues. Trimming cost V 3 bases and J 8 bases; bases outside gene matches: 15. DNA for the CDR3: TGTGCCAGCAGTTTTGGATCACTAGCGGGAGGCCCTGTTGGTACGCAGTATTTT. It yields the protein CASSFGSLAGGPVGTQYF.

In its sample, this clone ranks as hyperexpanded (1% or more). This chain joins TRBV6-8 and TRBJ1-3; no clear D gene. Germline CDR1 and CDR2: MNHGY and SAAAGT. This CDR3 comprises 15 residues. Trimming removed 0 bases at V and 9 bases at J, with 15 bases between. The CDR3 sequence: CASSYSRLSPGTIYF. The CDR3 coding sequence is TGTGCCAGCAGTTACTCGAGGCTGTCCCCCGGCACCATATATTTT.

V is TRBV28 and J is TRBJ2-6, with D tentatively TRBD1 (5 bases). The CDR3 is 15 amino acids. The germline V gene has CDR1 MDHEN and CDR2 SYDVKM. V lost 9 bases and J 3 bases, leaving 15 bases between the germline ends. The CDR3 DNA reads as TGTGCCAGTTCTTCTCAGGGTAGTGGGGCCAACGTCCTGACTTTC. Protein: CASSSQGSGANVLTF.

This clone appeared a few times. This rearrangement joins TRBV11-3 to TRBJ2-5; the match to TRBD1 covers 8 bases. Trimming took 5 bases from V and 4 from J; bases not matched to a gene: 6. There are 14 residues in the CDR3. The germline gives CDR1 SGHNT, CDR2 YENEEA. This CDR3 reads CASSTPTGAETQYF. The CDR3, as DNA: TGTGCCAGCAGCACGCCGACAGGGGCAGAGACCCAGTACTTC.

By share, this clone counts as large. The gene calls are TRBV19 and TRBJ2-3, with D perhaps matching TRBD2 (6 bases). This CDR3 is 15 amino acids long. V was shortened by 3 bases and J by 6 bases, with 16 bases between the two germline ends. Germline assignment: CDR1 LNHDA and CDR2 SQIVND (reference sequence). In DNA form, the CDR3 reads TGTGCCAGTAGTATTAGGGCGGGGAGCAAGGATACGCAGTATTTT. Protein sequence: CASSIRAGSKDTQYF.

V usage is TRBV18 and J usage is TRBJ2-7; D not certain. Germline V gene sequence: CDR1 KGHSH, CDR2 LQKENI. The CDR3 is 12 residues long. Deletions cut 2 bases from V and 7 bases from J, with 9 bases between. The CDR3 loop is CASSPGPREQYF. Written as DNA, the CDR3 is TGTGCCAGCTCACCAGGCCCAAGGGAGCAGTACTTC.

This chain uses TRBV29-1 with TRBJ2-1, with TRBD2 matching 14 bases. Germline V gene sequence: CDR1 SQVTM, CDR2 ANQGSEA. This CDR3 comprises 13 residues. CDR3: CRVGTSGSHEQFF. DNA for the CDR3: TGCAGAGTGGGGACTAGCGGGAGTCATGAGCAGTTCTTC.

The chain employs TRBV11-3 and TRBJ2-3; 10 positions agree with TRBD1. The junction had 10 bases not matched to a gene; V was cut back by 5 bases and J by 5 bases. This CDR3 has 16 residues. Germline V CDR1 and CDR2: SGHNT, YENEEA. The CDR3 region is CASSLGQGSLVDTQYF. CDR3 nucleotide sequence: TGTGCCAGCAGCCTGGGACAGGGGAGTTTGGTAGATACGCAGTATTTT. The variable domain in full, with the rest retrieved from reference TRBV11-3 and TRBJ2-3, is EAGVVQSPRYKIIEKKQPVAFWCNPISGHNTLYWYLQNLGQGPELLIRYENEEAVDDSQLPKDRFSAERLKGVDSTLKIQPAELGDSAVYLCASSLGQGSLVDTQYFGPGTRLTVL.

This clone has only a few counts. CDR3 residues: CASSPGTSGGNYEQYF. CDR3 nucleotides: TGTGCCAGCAGCCCCGGAACTAGCGGGGGAAACTACGAGCAGTACTTC. The chain is built from TRBV11-3 and TRBJ2-7, with 11 bases identical to TRBD2. Germline V gene lookup returns CDR1 SGHNT and CDR2 YENEEA. J gave up 3 bases and V 5 bases, and 9 bases lay outside the gene matches. The CDR3 runs to 16 residues.

This clone was observed a handful of times. This rearrangement joins TRBV28 to TRBJ2-7, with 12 bases aligning to TRBD2. The germline gives CDR1 MDHEN, CDR2 SYDVKM. This CDR3 region has 15 residues. V shed 6 bases and J 3 bases; nucleotides not matched to a gene: 6. The CDR3 bases are TGTGCCAGCAGACCTAGCGGGAGGGCCCTCTACGAGCAGTACTTC. Its translation is CASRPSGRALYEQYF.

This clone has only a few counts. This sequence joins TRBV18 and TRBJ2-7, with 7 bases aligning to TRBD1. There are 13 residues in the CDR3. Trimming cost V 2 bases and J 6 bases; bases outside gene matches: 4. CDR1 and CDR2 from the germline V gene are KGHSH and LQKENI. CDR3 in DNA: TGTGCCAGCTCACCAGACAGGGAAGGCGAGCAGTACTTC. It translates to CASSPDREGEQYF. Drawing the rest from reference TRBV18 and TRBJ2-7, the complete variable domain is NAGVMQNPRHLVRRRGQEARLRCSPMKGHSHVYWYRQLPEEGLKFMVYLQKENIIDESGMPKERFSAEFPKEGPSILRIQQVVRGDSAAYFCASSPDREGEQYFGPGTRLTVT.

This clone appeared a few times. This chain links TRBV11-3 with TRBJ2-1, with 10 bases lining up with TRBD2. V was pared by 3 bases and J by 6 bases, with 5 bases of the junction left unmatched. Germline assignment: CDR1 SGHNT and CDR2 YENEEA. The CDR3 is 15 residues long. This CDR3 is CASSLTSSGSNEQFF. The CDR3 DNA reads as TGTGCCAGCAGCTTGACGTCTAGCGGGAGCAATGAGCAGTTCTTC.

The sample holds a few counts of this clone. The chain combines TRBV11-3 with TRBJ1-5, with unresolved D. CDR1 is SGHNT, CDR2 YENEEA, per germline. The CDR3 is 15 amino acids. Trimming removed 3 bases from V and 0 bases from J, with 9 bases in between. In nucleotides, the CDR3 is TGTGCCAGCAGCTTGGAGGCAGATAGCAATCAGCCCCAGCATTTT. This translates into CASSLEADSNQPQHF.

There are a few counts of this clone. This chain uses TRBV9 with TRBJ2-5; tentatively, D is TRBD2 (6 bases). Germline assignment: CDR1 SGDLS and CDR2 YYNGEE. The CDR3 has 13 amino acids. Trimming shortened V by 3 bases and J by 7 bases, and 13 bases separated the two germline ends. CDR3 residues: CASSERVLGTQYF. For the CDR3, the DNA is TGTGCCAGCAGCGAGCGGGTATTGGGGACCCAGTACTTC.

The chain couples TRBV11-3 to TRBJ2-3; 14 bases align to TRBD2. V was pared by 5 bases and J by 6 bases, with 7 bases of the junction left unmatched. Germline values: CDR1 SGHNT, CDR2 YENEEA. This CDR3 has 16 residues. CDR3 region: CASSPGLAGVADTQYF. The CDR3, as DNA: TGTGCCAGCAGCCCGGGACTAGCGGGAGTCGCGGATACGCAGTATTTT.

The rearrangement joins TRBV6-8 to TRBJ2-7; 7 bases are shared with TRBD2. The CDR3 spans 12 residues. The V segment lost 10 bases and the J segment 4 bases; nucleotides outside the gene matches: 7. Germline V gene lookup returns CDR1 MNHGY and CDR2 SAAAGT. The CDR3 region has the DNA TGTGCCATCAGGTCAGCGGGGTACGAGCAGTACTTC. Translated, it gives CAIRSAGYEQYF.

The J gene is TRBJ1-5, the V gene TRBV28; D remains ambiguous. Germline V CDR1 and CDR2: MDHEN, SYDVKM. Trimming stripped 2 bases from V and 6 bases from J, with 5 bases between. The CDR3 covers 12 residues. The CDR3 spells CASSLISQPQHF. The CDR3 DNA reads as TGTGCCAGCAGTTTAATTTCTCAGCCCCAGCATTTT.

The chain uses TRBV9 and TRBJ1-5; D gene unclear. Trimming pared 4 bases from V and 7 bases from J, leaving 15 bases between. Germline V lookup: CDR1 SGDLS, CDR2 YYNGEE. CDR3 length: 14 residues. CDR3 DNA sequence: TGTGCCAGCAGCTTAGGGCGGGTACAGCAGCCCCAGCATTTT. As protein: CASSLGRVQQPQHF.

Within the sample, this clone is medium-sized. The rearrangement uses TRBV11-3 and TRBJ1-2; tentatively, D is TRBD1 (6 bases). V was clipped by 5 bases and J by 6 bases, with 19 bases between them. This CDR3 spans 15 amino acids. CDR1 is SGHNT, CDR2 YENEEA, per germline. The CDR3 loop is CASSPEGGFLDGYTF. As DNA, the CDR3 is TGTGCCAGCAGCCCCGAGGGGGGCTTCTTGGATGGCTACACCTTC.

The chain combines TRBV28 with TRBJ2-7; TRBD1 is a possible D gene (6 bases). This CDR3 contains 14 residues. Germline loops: CDR1 MDHEN, CDR2 SYDVKM. V was pared by 5 bases and J by 3 bases, with 14 bases between. CDR3 region: CASSPRSGVYEQYF. As DNA, the CDR3 is TGTGCCAGCAGTCCCCGCTCAGGGGTCTACGAGCAGTACTTC.

By share, this clone counts as large. This chain uses TRBV9 with TRBJ1-1, with 9 bases fitting TRBD1. Germline CDR1 is SGDLS and CDR2 is YYNGEE. V lost 5 bases and J lost 3; bases outside the gene matches: 14. The CDR3 covers 17 residues. The CDR3 DNA sequence: TGTGCCAGCAGTAGAGGGGGACAGGGCGGTAGGGACACTGAAGCTTTCTTT. Translated: CASSRGGQGGRDTEAFF. Using reference TRBV9 and TRBJ1-1 for the parts outside the CDR3, the full variable domain is DSGVTQTPKHLITATGQRVTLRCSPRSGDLSVYWYQQSLDQGLQFLIQYYNGEERAKGNILERFSAQQFPDLHSELNLSSLELGDSALYFCASSRGGQGGRDTEAFFGQGTRLTVV.

A note on this clone: At one boundary the junction diverges from the germline segment, which might be a read error. V gene TRBV6-8 combines with J gene TRBJ2-3, with D hard to call. This CDR3 region has 12 residues. Germline V CDR1 and CDR2: MNHGY, SAAAGT. CDR3 in DNA: TGTGCCATCAGTGTCGGGTCAGATACGCAGTATTTT. Translated: CAISVGSDTQYF.

This clone was observed a handful of times. This sequence joins TRBV19 and TRBJ1-1; 10 bases agree with TRBD1. The CDR3 covers 14 residues. Germline CDR1 reads LNHDA; CDR2 reads SQIVND (reference sequence). The V gene end was trimmed by 7 bases and the J gene end by 7 bases; junction bases not matched to a gene: 9. The CDR3 protein is CASKTGQGKGEAFF. The CDR3 nucleotides read TGTGCCAGTAAAACGGGACAGGGGAAAGGTGAAGCTTTCTTT.